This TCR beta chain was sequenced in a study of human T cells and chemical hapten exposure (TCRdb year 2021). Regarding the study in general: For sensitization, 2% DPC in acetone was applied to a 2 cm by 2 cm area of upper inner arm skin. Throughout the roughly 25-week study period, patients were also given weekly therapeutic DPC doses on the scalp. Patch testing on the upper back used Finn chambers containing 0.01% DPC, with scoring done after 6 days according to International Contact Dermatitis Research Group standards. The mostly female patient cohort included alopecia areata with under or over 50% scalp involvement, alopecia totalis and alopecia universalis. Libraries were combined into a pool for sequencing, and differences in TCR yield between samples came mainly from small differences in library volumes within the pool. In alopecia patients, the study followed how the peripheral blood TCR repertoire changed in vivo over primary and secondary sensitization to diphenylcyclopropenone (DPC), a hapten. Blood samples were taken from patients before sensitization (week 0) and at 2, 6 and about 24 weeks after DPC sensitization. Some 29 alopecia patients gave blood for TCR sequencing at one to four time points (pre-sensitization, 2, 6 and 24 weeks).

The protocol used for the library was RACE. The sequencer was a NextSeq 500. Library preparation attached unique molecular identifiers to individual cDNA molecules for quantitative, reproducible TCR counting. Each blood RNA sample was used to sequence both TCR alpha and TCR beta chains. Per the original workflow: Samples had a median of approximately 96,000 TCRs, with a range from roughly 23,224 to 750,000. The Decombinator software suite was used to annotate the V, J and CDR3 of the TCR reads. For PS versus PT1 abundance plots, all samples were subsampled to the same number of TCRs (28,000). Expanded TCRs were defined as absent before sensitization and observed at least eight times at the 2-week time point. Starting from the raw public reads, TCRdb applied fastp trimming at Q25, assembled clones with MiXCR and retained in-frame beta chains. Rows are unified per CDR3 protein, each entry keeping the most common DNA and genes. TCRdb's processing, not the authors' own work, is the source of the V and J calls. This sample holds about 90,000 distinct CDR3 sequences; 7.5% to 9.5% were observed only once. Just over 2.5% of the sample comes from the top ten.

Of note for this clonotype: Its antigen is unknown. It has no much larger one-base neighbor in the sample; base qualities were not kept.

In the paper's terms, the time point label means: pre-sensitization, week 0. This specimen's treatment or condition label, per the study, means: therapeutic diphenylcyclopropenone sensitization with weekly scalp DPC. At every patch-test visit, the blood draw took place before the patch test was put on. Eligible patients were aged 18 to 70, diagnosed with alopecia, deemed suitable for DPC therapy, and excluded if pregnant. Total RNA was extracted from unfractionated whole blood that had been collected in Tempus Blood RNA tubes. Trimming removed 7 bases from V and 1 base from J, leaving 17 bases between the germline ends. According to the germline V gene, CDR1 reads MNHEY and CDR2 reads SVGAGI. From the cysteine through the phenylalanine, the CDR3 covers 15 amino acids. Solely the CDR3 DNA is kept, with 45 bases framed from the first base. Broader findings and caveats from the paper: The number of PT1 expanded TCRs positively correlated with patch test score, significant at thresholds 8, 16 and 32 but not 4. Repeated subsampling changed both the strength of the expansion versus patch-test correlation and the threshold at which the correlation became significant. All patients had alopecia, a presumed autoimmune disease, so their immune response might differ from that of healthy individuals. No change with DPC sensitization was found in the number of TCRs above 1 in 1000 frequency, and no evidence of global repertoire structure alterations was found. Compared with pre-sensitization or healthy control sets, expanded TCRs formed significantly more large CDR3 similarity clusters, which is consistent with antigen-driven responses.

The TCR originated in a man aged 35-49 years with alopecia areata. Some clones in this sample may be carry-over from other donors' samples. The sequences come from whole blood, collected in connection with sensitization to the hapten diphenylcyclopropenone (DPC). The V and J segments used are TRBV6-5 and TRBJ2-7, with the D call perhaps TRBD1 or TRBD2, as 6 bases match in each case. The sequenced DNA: TGTGCCAGCACCACCCGAGGGGGGAGTTCCTACGAGCAGTACTTC. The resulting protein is CASTTRGGSSYEQYF.